These 20 T cell receptor beta chains were all obtained from the same sample, sequenced in a study of blood T cell repertoires in COVID-19. The method was immunoSEQ multiplex PCR; TCRdb's version includes in-frame clones alone and lacks a portion of them. The table shows around 190,000 clones, with around 85% occurring only once. The sequencing sample was made of peripheral blood. Source of these receptors: a woman in her sixties or seventies with acute or convalescent COVID-19.

J is TRBJ1-5 and V is TRBV27, with 12 bases aligning to TRBD1. CDR1 is MNHEY, CDR2 SMNVEV, per germline (reference sequence). J gave up 7 bases and V 8 bases, and 12 bases lay outside the gene matches. This CDR3 has 16 amino acids. The CDR3 DNA sequence: TGTGCCAGCTCCCGTGGGACAGGGGGCGCACGGCAGCCCCAGCATTTT. Translating gives CASSRGTGGARQPQHF.

The genes are TRBV27 and TRBJ2-5; D may be TRBD1 (5 bases). V dropped 5 bases and J dropped 4 bases, with 11 bases sitting between them. Germline assignment: CDR1 MNHEY and CDR2 SMNVEV (reference sequence). This CDR3 is built from 13 residues. The CDR3 spells CASSRPGRETQYF. CDR3 in DNA: TGTGCCAGCAGTCGTCCAGGGCGAGAGACCCAGTACTTC.

The CDR3 loop is CASSLEGGRAGETQYF. The CDR3 bases are TGTGCCAGCAGCTTAGAGGGCGGGAGGGCCGGAGAGACCCAGTACTTC. The chain is built from TRBV7-9 and TRBJ2-5; 9 nucleotides align to TRBD2. Germline V gene sequence: CDR1 SEHNR, CDR2 FQNEAQ (reference sequence). This CDR3 is built from 16 residues. V lost 1 base, J lost 4 bases, and 7 bases stayed unmatched.

This rearrangement joins TRBV5-6 to TRBJ2-3; D is unclear. The ends were cut back, 4 bases at V and 4 bases at J, with 13 bases in the middle. The CDR3 sequence is 14 residues long. The germline gives CDR1 SGHDT, CDR2 YYEEEE. DNA for the CDR3: TGTGCCAGCAGCCCTCTTTTGAGGCCAGATACGCAGTATTTT. Translation: CASSPLLRPDTQYF.

The chain links TRBV5-1 to TRBJ1-6; possible D gene TRBD1, 5 bases. The ends were cut back, 3 bases at V and 7 bases at J, with 14 bases in the middle. The CDR3 sequence is 15 residues long. The germline CDR1 and CDR2 sequences are SGHRS and YFSETQ. For the CDR3, the DNA is TGCGCCAGCAGCTCCTCCAGGGCCTGGAATTCACCCCTCCACTTT. Amino acids: CASSSSRAWNSPLHF.

The chain's CDR3 is CASSLRRGLGETQYF. The CDR3 nucleotides read TGTGCCAGCAGCTTACGGCGGGGATTAGGAGAGACCCAGTACTTC. The genes are TRBV5-6 and TRBJ2-5; possible D gene TRBD2, 6 bases. CDR1 and CDR2 from the germline V gene are SGHDT and YYEEEE. Trimming removed 2 bases at V and 4 bases at J, with 15 bases between. The CDR3 runs 15 residues.

The chain carries TRBV6-5 and TRBJ1-4, with TRBD1 matching 10 bases. V gave up 6 bases and J gave up 5 bases; unmatched junction bases: 6. Germline-derived CDR1 and CDR2 are MNHEY and SVGAGI. This CDR3 region has 15 residues. CDR3 nucleotides: TGTGCCAGCAGCCGGGCGGGACAGGGGAATGAAAAACTGTTTTTT. It yields the protein CASSRAGQGNEKLFF.

The chain recombines TRBV13 with TRBJ2-1, with D maybe TRBD1 (6 bases). V was cut by 5 bases and J by 3 bases, with 11 bases left in between. The V gene's germline CDR1 is PRHDT and CDR2 FYEKMQ (reference sequence). This CDR3 region has 14 residues. The CDR3 DNA reads TGTGCCAGCAGCGCTGCAGGGGTCTACAATGAGCAGTTCTTC. It specifies CASSAAGVYNEQFF.

The chain is built from TRBV19 and TRBJ1-1; perhaps TRBD1 as D (5 bases). The V end lost 7 bases, the J end lost 1 base, and 16 bases lay between the germline ends. This CDR3 comprises 15 residues. In germline, CDR1 is LNHDA, CDR2 SQIVND (reference sequence). Here the CDR3 reads CASKTGTRGNTEAFF. The CDR3 DNA reads TGTGCCAGTAAAACGGGGACGCGGGGGAACACTGAAGCTTTCTTT.

The J gene is TRBJ2-3, the V gene TRBV11-3; 9 bases are shared with TRBD2. Germline-derived CDR1 and CDR2 are SGHNT and YENEEA. The V and J ends lost 2 bases and 2 bases, in that order; junction bases with no gene match: 2. The CDR3 runs to 15 residues. CDR3 sequence reads: CASSLTSGHTDTQYF. CDR3 bases: TGTGCCAGCAGCTTAACTAGCGGGCACACAGATACGCAGTATTTT.

The V call is TRBV3-1 (or the pseudogene TRBV3-2), the J call TRBJ1-5; TRBD1 matches 9 bases. This CDR3 comprises 15 residues. The germline V gene encodes CDR1 LGHDT and CDR2 YNNKEL (reference sequence). J was trimmed by 2 bases and V by 2 bases; bases with no gene match: 1. The CDR3 coding sequence is TGTGCCAGCAGCCAACGACAGGGGGGCAATCAGCCCCAGCATTTT. Protein product: CASSQRQGGNQPQHF.

This chain connects TRBV28 to TRBJ1-2, with D possibly matching TRBD1 (6 bases). The germline V and J ends were trimmed by 6 bases and 2 bases, with 16 bases remaining between them. CDR1 MDHEN and CDR2 SYDVKM come from the germline V gene. The CDR3 is 15 amino acids. CDR3 nucleotides: TGTGCCAGCAGCCCCCCAGGGGTACGAAACTATGGCTACACCTTC. Protein product: CASSPPGVRNYGYTF.

The chain employs TRBV19 and TRBJ1-1, with a tentative D call TRBD1 (5 bases). V lost 5 bases, J lost 4 bases, and 8 bases lay in between. The CDR3 length is 12 residues. Germline lookup yields CDR1 LNHDA and CDR2 SQIVND (reference sequence). The CDR3, as DNA: TGTGCCAGTAGTTGGGGCGGCACTGAAGCTTTCTTT. This sequence encodes CASSWGGTEAFF. Using reference TRBV19 and TRBJ1-1 for the parts outside the CDR3, the full variable domain is DGGITQSPKYLFRKEGQNVTLSCEQNLNHDAMYWYRQDPGQGLRLIYYSQIVNDFQKGDIAEGYSVSREKKESFPLTVTSAQKNPTAFYLCASSWGGTEAFFGQGTRLTVV.

This chain links TRBV4-1 with TRBJ2-1, with D perhaps matching TRBD2 (6 bases). The CDR3 contains 17 residues. CDR1 and CDR2 (germline): MGHRA, YSYEKL. V was trimmed by 0 bases and J by 0 bases, leaving 12 bases between them. The CDR3 coding sequence is TGCGCCAGCAGCCAAGATTTTGCGGGGTACTCCTACAATGAGCAGTTCTTC. Translated: CASSQDFAGYSYNEQFF.

The CDR3: CASSPQGGGGRFHIQYF. CDR3 DNA: TGTGCCAGCAGCCCCCAGGGTGGGGGCGGGCGTTTCCACATTCAGTACTTC. The chain combines TRBV9 with TRBJ2-4, with D tentatively TRBD1 (6 bases). Per germline, CDR1 SGDLS and CDR2 YYNGEE. V dropped 4 bases and J dropped 8 bases, with 25 bases sitting between them. The CDR3 runs 17 residues.

The J gene is TRBJ2-3, the V gene TRBV18; TRBD2 matches at 9 bases. The germline V gene encodes CDR1 KGHSH and CDR2 LQKENI. The CDR3 extends over 15 amino acids. Losses at the gene ends were 2 bases for V and 5 bases for J; bases not matched to a gene: 5. CDR3 sequence (DNA): TGTGCCAGCTCACCAAAAGCGGGAGGAGTAGATACGCAGTATTTT. Protein product: CASSPKAGGVDTQYF.

CDR3 region: CATSPMSGLGYNEQFF. In nucleotides, the CDR3 is TGTGCCACCAGCCCTATGAGCGGCCTAGGCTACAATGAGCAGTTCTTC. This sequence joins TRBV15 and TRBJ2-1; the D gene is possibly TRBD2 (5 bases). Looked up from germline, CDR1 is LNHNV and CDR2 is YYDKDF (reference sequence). The V and J ends lost 5 bases and 3 bases respectively, with 17 bases between them. The CDR3 covers 16 residues.

The chain links TRBV19 to TRBJ2-7; unclear D gene. Germline V lookup: CDR1 LNHDA, CDR2 SQIVND (reference sequence). V was shortened by 4 bases and J by 0 bases, with 13 bases between the two germline ends. The length of the CDR3 is 15 residues. This CDR3 reads CASSKNRDSSYEQYV. Written as DNA, the CDR3 is TGTGCCAGTAGTAAAAACAGAGATAGCTCCTACGAGCAGTACGTC.

The chain combines TRBV10-3 with TRBJ2-7, with 12 bases that match TRBD2. There are 14 residues in the CDR3. CDR1 is ENHRY, CDR2 SYGVKD, per germline. J lost 9 bases, V lost 8 bases, and 11 bases had no gene match. CDR3 nucleotides: TGTGCCATCGGGACTAGCGGGCCCGCGGGTGCGCAGTACTTC. Encoded protein: CAIGTSGPAGAQYF.

This chain connects TRBV21-1 to TRBJ1-5; no DNA check was done on the table's D call, TRBD1. TRBV21-1 is termed a pseudogene. This CDR3 region has 17 residues. In DNA form, the CDR3 reads TGTGCCAGCACCCGATCTATGGACAGGGAGAGGACGGAGCCCCAGCATTTT. Its translation is CASTRSMDRERTEPQHF.